Sequencing of this TCR beta chain was carried out in a study of shared clonotypes between healthy human individuals (dated by TCRdb to 2020 to 2022). About the investigation overall: Three men and a couple of women, aged 18 to 49 years, made up the cohort. Per donor, three plates each were used for CD4 naive and CD4 memory, two for CD8 naive, and one for CD8 memory. Blood TCR repertoires of about 5 healthy adults were deeply sequenced to estimate repertoire size and the extent of clonotype sharing between individuals. Different laboratories and diverse techniques were used to prepare libraries and sequence TCR repertoires, to increase sequencing depth and limit assay-specific biases. Per donor, leukapheresis produced somewhere between about 0.9 and 9 billion PBMCs.

The paper's findings and limits, for the study overall: Compared with non-shared clonotypes, clonotypes shared by all four sorted-subset donors had higher generation probabilities. Across a few donors, about 4.5% of naive CD4, around 3.5% of naive CD8, 2% to 2.5% of memory CD4, and 0.4% to 0.45% of memory CD8 clonotypes were shared. Even with the large sequencing depth, rarefaction of the sorted-subset datasets indicated that sequencing was incomplete. Only blood was sampled, and tissue TCR repertoires likely differ from those in blood. Naive subsets generally had larger estimated clonotype richness than memory subsets did. Pairwise subsampling indicated that sequencing depth was expected to affect the degree of clonotype sharing among donors. Because the study included only a small number of donors, the genetic and exposure-history diversity represented was limited.

CDR1 and CDR2 are read off the germline V gene as LGHNA and YNFKEQ. The CDR3 starts with the cysteine, ends with the phenylalanine, and has 16 residues. Just CDR3 DNA is preserved here, 48 bases in frame from base 1. Relative to germline, V is missing 0 bases and J is missing 6 bases, with 6 bases of the junction outside any gene match. Healthy HIV-negative adults with no recently reported acute infections or vaccinations were included as donors. Only Caucasian adults living in Nashville, Tennessee, USA were represented among the donors. CD4+ T cells were enriched by magnetic negative selection, after which naive cells were positively selected on CD45RA and the negative fraction was taken as the memory subset. Blood was obtained by leukapheresis, after which PBMCs were separated by Ficoll-Histopaque density gradient centrifugation and cryopreserved in liquid nitrogen vapor phase. Purity and quantity of every magnetically sorted T cell population were checked by analytical flow cytometry. Genomic DNA was isolated from every sorted fraction and measured by UV absorbance on a Nanodrop 2000c.

Using the deep immunoSEQ assay, multiplex PCR amplified TCR CDR3 regions from genomic DNA. Extracted genomic DNA from each cell subset was spread evenly across all wells of several immunoSEQ 96-well plates, with each plate serving as a replicate. Each replicate PCR for sorted subsets received about 200 ng genomic DNA, equal to some 32,000 T cell genomes. Purified libraries were quantified with a Qubit 3.0 fluorometer, sized on a Bioanalyzer 2100, and re-quantified with the KAPA Library Quantification kit. Each immunoSEQ 96-well plate was sequenced on its own single-read 150-cycle Illumina NextSeq 550 flow cell. On the authors' methods: The immunoSEQ output contained only junctional sequences without quality scores, so filtering could not match that applied to full-length reads. To assign V/J genes and CDR3, sequences were annotated against IMGT germline references using PyIR, a Python wrapper for IgBLAST v1.9. Any read was removed if the V/J assignment was weak (E-value above 1e-6), the CDR3 was missing, or the read contained stop codons, out-of-frame junctions, or ambiguous translated residues. V3J clonotypes were defined as sequences sharing the same inferred V gene, J gene, and CDR3 amino acid sequence. To compute the percentage overlap between repertoires, the number of shared unique clonotypes was divided by the size of the smaller repertoire. Repertoire richness was assessed with RTK rarefaction, the Chao1 estimator, and Recon v2.1 estimates of unobserved clonotypes. OLGA was used to compute generation probabilities for all TCRbeta clonotypes that the gDNA method yielded from a handful of donors. Held by TCRdb, this immuneACCESS table contains in-frame sequences only and omits some clones. Under half of the omission traces to an unresolved V gene where checked; the cause of the rest is unknown. V, J and clone size derive from that table, while D and trimming were established from the DNA sequence. Present in this sample are some 2 million clones, 95% of which were seen just once. The biggest ten clones account for 0.1% to 0.15% of the sample.

This clone was seen only once. What antigen it recognizes has not been identified. No base quality values were provided; no much bigger clone lies one nucleotide off. Sequencing was carried out using naive CD4+ T cells sorted from blood. According to the study, the label for this sample's cell subset or site signals: CD45RA+ positively selected. This receptor chain uses TRBV4-2 and TRBJ2-2; TRBD2 fits 8 bases in the junction. The source is a man aged 18-30 years in good health. The CDR3 here reads CASSQELTSVSGELFF. Here is the DNA: TGTGCCAGCAGCCAAGAACTGACTAGCGTGTCCGGGGAGCTGTTTTTT.